The next 9 T cell receptor beta chains were all read from a single sample in a study of spatial heterogeneity in lung cancer. Specified time point: sample taken at primary tumor resection. TCRdb ran MiXCR on the 5' RACE reads and lists one entry per CDR3 protein. The top ten hold about 22% of the sample, which has about 2,900 distinct CDR3 sequences, about a sixth seen once. The sample in question was normal lung tissue next to the tumor, obtained at surgery. These receptors all come from a female donor with early-stage non-small cell lung cancer.

This chain links TRBV29-1 with TRBJ2-6; no definite D call. Per germline, CDR1 SQVTM and CDR2 ANQGSEA. The CDR3 is 13 amino acids. The V end lost 8 bases, the J end lost 4 bases, and 12 bases lay between the germline ends. Here the CDR3 reads CSFRTPGANVLTF. The CDR3 nucleotides are TGCAGCTTTCGGACCCCCGGGGCCAACGTCCTGACTTTC.

This sequence joins TRBV28 and TRBJ1-5; D ambiguous. This CDR3 comprises 15 residues. V was shortened by 5 bases and J by 6 bases, with 17 bases between the two germline ends. The germline gives CDR1 MDHEN, CDR2 SYDVKM. CDR3 amino acids: CASSRRQVGAQPQHF. CDR3 nucleotide sequence: TGTGCCAGCAGTCGGCGTCAGGTGGGTGCTCAGCCCCAGCATTTT.

By share, this clonotype counts as medium-sized. This sequence joins TRBV12-5 and TRBJ2-3, with D tentatively TRBD2 (6 bases). The CDR3 is made up of 14 amino acids. Per germline, CDR1 LGHNT and CDR2 FRNRAP. Trimming stripped 2 bases from V and 7 bases from J, with 13 bases between. CDR3 region: CASGLPPGDHTQYF. DNA for the CDR3: TGTGCTAGTGGTTTGCCCCCGGGGGACCATACGCAGTATTTT.

This clonotype is deemed medium-sized. J is TRBJ1-5 and V is TRBV19, with D hard to call. V was shortened by 5 bases and J by 11 bases, with 16 bases between the two germline ends. Germline V gives CDR1 LNHDA, CDR2 SQIVND (reference sequence). The CDR3 has 13 amino acids. The chain's CDR3 is CASSVKDPGSQHF. Written as DNA, the CDR3 is TGTGCCAGTAGTGTAAAGGACCCCGGGTCCCAGCATTTT.

This clonotype is labeled as medium-sized. This rearrangement joins TRBV27 to TRBJ1-5; TRBD1 matches 8 bases. After removal of 3 bases from V and 7 bases from J, the junction contained 14 bases not matched to a gene. The CDR3 runs to 17 residues. Germline V CDR1 and CDR2: MNHEY, SMNVEV (reference sequence). The CDR3 sequence is CASSFNGQGKGLQPQHF. The CDR3 DNA reads TGTGCCAGCAGTTTTAATGGACAGGGCAAAGGACTACAGCCCCAGCATTTT.

This clonotype counts as medium-sized. The V gene is TRBV7-8, the J gene TRBJ1-6; D is uncertain. V was shortened by 4 bases and J by 5 bases, with 9 bases between the two germline ends. The CDR3 runs 14 residues. CDR1 and CDR2 from the germline V gene are SGHVS and FQNEAQ. CDR3 bases: TGTGCCAGCAGCTCTGGATACGATAATTCACCCCTCCACTTT. Translated: CASSSGYDNSPLHF.

The V call is TRBV14, the J call TRBJ1-1, with a possible D match to TRBD1 (6 bases). CDR1 is SGHDN, CDR2 FVKESK, per germline. Trimming took 0 bases from V and 6 from J, leaving 11 bases between them. The CDR3 spans 14 residues. CDR3 residues: CASSQDTGLAEAFF. The CDR3 nucleotides read TGTGCCAGCAGCCAAGATACAGGGCTTGCTGAAGCTTTCTTT.

This clonotype was recorded a few times. The rearrangement joins TRBV28 to TRBJ1-6, with TRBD1 matching 8 bases. The CDR3 sequence is 16 residues long. CDR1 MDHEN and CDR2 SYDVKM come from the germline V gene. V shed 4 bases and J 10 bases; nucleotides not matched to a gene: 12. The CDR3: CASSSHSTGDNSPLHF. The CDR3 nucleotides read TGTGCCAGCAGTTCTCACTCGACAGGGGACAACTCACCCCTCCACTTT. Together with reference TRBV28 and TRBJ1-6, the CDR3 gives the full variable domain: DVKVTQSSRYLVKRTGEKVFLECVQDMDHENMFWYRQDPGLGLRLIYFSYDVKMKEKGDIPEGYSVSREKKERFSLILESASTNQTSMYLCASSSHSTGDNSPLHFGNGTRLTVT.

This clonotype ranks as medium-sized. V is TRBV7-2 and J is TRBJ2-1; weak D call: TRBD2 (6 bases). The V end was cut by 1 base, the J end by 8 bases, with 18 bases between. Germline V gives CDR1 SGHTA, CDR2 FQGNSA. The CDR3 spans 16 residues. The DNA for the CDR3 is TGTGCCAGCAGCTTAGTGGGGGGAGCCCCCGGACATGAGCAGTTCTTC. Amino acids: CASSLVGGAPGHEQFF.